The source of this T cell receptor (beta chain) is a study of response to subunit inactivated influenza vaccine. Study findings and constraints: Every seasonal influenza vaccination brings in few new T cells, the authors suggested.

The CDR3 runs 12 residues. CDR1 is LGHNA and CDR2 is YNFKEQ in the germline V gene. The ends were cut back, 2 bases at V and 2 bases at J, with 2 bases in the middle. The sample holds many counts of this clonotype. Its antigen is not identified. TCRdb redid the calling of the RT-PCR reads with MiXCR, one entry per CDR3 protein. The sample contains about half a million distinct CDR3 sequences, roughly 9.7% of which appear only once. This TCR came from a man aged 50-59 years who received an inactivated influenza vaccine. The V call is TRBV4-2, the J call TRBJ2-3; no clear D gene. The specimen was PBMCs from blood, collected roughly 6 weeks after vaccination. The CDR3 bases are TGTGCCAGCAGCCAAACCACAGATACGCAGTATTTT. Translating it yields CASSQTTDTQYF.